The sequence of this TCR beta chain was determined in a study of T-cell memory formation after mild COVID-19. Across the study: TCR clusters were largely donor specific. Regarding the study as a whole: Mostly located in CM and EM were contracting CD4+ clones, with contracting CD8+ clones located in EMRA.

Each CDR3 protein gets one entry after TCRdb re-called the 5' RACE reads with MiXCR. The sample holds roughly 560,000 distinct CDR3 sequences, about 20% seen once. The CDR3 extends over 14 amino acids. Trimming took 2 bases from V and 4 from J, leaving 11 bases between them. Germline V gene sequence: CDR1 SGDLS, CDR2 YYNGEE. This clonotype was counted between two and nine times. Its antigen is not known. The genes are TRBV9 and TRBJ2-3; TRBD2 might be the D (6 bases). The TCR originated in an adult woman who had mild COVID-19 (a few samples of this study predate the infection). Cell type and time point are not known. The sample was PBMCs or a T cell subset sorted from them (not recorded which). CDR3 sequence reads: CASSVEGIPDTQYF. The CDR3 DNA is TGTGCCAGCAGCGTGGAGGGGATTCCAGATACGCAGTATTTT. Looking up the rest from reference TRBV9 and TRBJ2-3 gives the full variable domain: DSGVTQTPKHLITATGQRVTLRCSPRSGDLSVYWYQQSLDQGLQFLIQYYNGEERAKGNILERFSAQQFPDLHSELNLSSLELGDSALYFCASSVEGIPDTQYFGPGTRLTVL.